This TCR beta chain is from a study of regulatory T cells in long-lasting Graves disease. On the study more broadly: The study counted Graves' disease as persistent given over 5 years of antithyroid drugs and positive TSH receptor antibodies.

Arm-PCR of CDR3 regions and iRepertoire HTBI primers were the basis on which TCR beta libraries were built. TCRdb reanalysed the multiplex PCR reads using MiXCR and keeps one entry per CDR3 protein. This sample carries more than 650,000 distinct CDR3 sequences, approximately 31% of them seen once, and the ten largest clones take about two fifths. Germline V gene data show CDR1 as MDHEN and CDR2 as SYDVKM. This CDR3 spans 16 amino acids. V was trimmed by 1 base and J by 1 base, leaving 14 bases between them. The time point here: persistent/refractory GD, antithyroid drugs over 5 years with positive TRAb. PBMCs were the source of the RNA used for TCR sequencing. This clonotype has a handful of counts.

This clonotype originated in a female donor with Graves disease. The chain carries TRBV28 and TRBJ2-7; D is undetermined. Sequencing used peripheral blood mononuclear cells (PBMCs), obtained when the disease was refractory, from a patient treated with antithyroid drugs. CDR3 protein: CASSLFRQENSYEQYF. The CDR3 DNA sequence: TGTGCCAGCAGTTTATTTAGGCAGGAAAATTCCTACGAGCAGTACTTC.